This T cell receptor beta chain was sequenced for a study of T cell repertoires in cytomegalovirus infection. In this sample, this clonotype turned up a few times. Its matching antigen is unknown. CDR3 length: 15 residues. The V gene's germline CDR1 is SGHAT and CDR2 FQNNGV. Trimming cost V 6 bases and J 2 bases, with 11 bases left between them. Whole-study findings and limits: HLA-C-restricted TCR beta clonotypes specific for CMV led the ex vivo response.

TCRdb ran MiXCR on the reads and lists one entry per CDR3 protein. The sample holds approximately 350,000 distinct CDR3 sequences, approximately 30% seen once. Material: cultured PBMCs, obtained from culture after CMV antigen stimulation. The clonotype originates from a human donor in good health (CMV status not recorded). Some clones in this sample may be carry-over from other donors' samples. This sequence joins TRBV11-2 and TRBJ2-6, with TRBD1 as a possible D gene (5 bases). The DNA for the CDR3 is TGTGCCAGCAGGGGGCTACAGGCTGGGGCCAACGTCCTGACTTTC. It translates to CASRGLQAGANVLTF.